The 25 T cell receptor beta chains reported below all come from one sample, sequenced in a study of OX40 agonist ivuxolimab in advanced cancers. Libraries were prepared by immunoSEQ multiplex PCR; TCRdb keeps only in-frame clonotypes and omits some of them. The table includes 85,000 to 100,000 clones, roughly 94% detected once. The sample here was CD4+ or CD8+ T cells sorted from blood, taken in a trial of the OX40 agonist ivuxolimab. The receptors stem from an adult with an advanced solid tumor such as melanoma, head and neck, liver or kidney cancer.

The chain couples TRBV5-1 to TRBJ1-3; D ambiguous. V was shortened by 0 bases and J by 4 bases, with 11 bases between the two germline ends. The CDR3 contains 15 residues. Germline V CDR1 and CDR2: SGHRS, YFSETQ. Here the CDR3 DNA reads TGCGCCAGCAGCTTGGGAGACCGAACGGGAAACACCATATATTTT. This translates into CASSLGDRTGNTIYF.

The chain employs TRBV7-9 and TRBJ1-5, with TRBD1 matching over 7 bases. Germline V gene sequence: CDR1 SEHNR, CDR2 FQNEAQ (reference sequence). The V segment lost 9 bases and the J segment 2 bases; nucleotides outside the gene matches: 4. The CDR3 has 13 amino acids. CDR3 amino acids: CASQGGGNQPQHF. The CDR3 DNA follows: TGTGCCAGTCAGGGGGGTGGCAATCAGCCCCAGCATTTT.

The chain employs TRBV29-1 and TRBJ2-7; 7 positions agree with TRBD2. The V gene end was trimmed by 8 bases and the J gene end by 1 base; junction bases not matched to a gene: 8. The germline V gene encodes CDR1 SQVTM and CDR2 ANQGSEA. The CDR3 contains 13 residues. The CDR3 nucleotides read TGCAGCTTAATGACTAGCCGATCCTACGAGCAGTACTTC. Protein sequence: CSLMTSRSYEQYF.

V is TRBV6-6 and J is TRBJ2-7; D is undetermined. Germline CDR1 MNHNY, CDR2 SVGAGI (reference sequence). Trimming shortened V by 0 bases and J by 2 bases, and 5 bases separated the two germline ends. The CDR3 is 13 amino acids. CDR3 DNA: TGTGCCAGCAGTTACTCGAGGACCTACGAGCAGTACTTC. Protein sequence: CASSYSRTYEQYF.

The rearrangement joins TRBV5-1 to TRBJ1-3; maybe TRBD1 (5 bases). CDR3 length: 15 residues. With 3 bases removed from V and 2 bases from J, the gap between germline ends came to 12 bases. Per germline, CDR1 SGHRS and CDR2 YFSETQ. CDR3 region: CASSYGATTGNTIYF. The CDR3 DNA sequence: TGCGCCAGCAGCTACGGGGCAACAACTGGAAACACCATATATTTT.

The rearrangement links TRBV7-2 to TRBJ1-2; tentative D call: TRBD1 (6 bases). V was cut by 5 bases and J by 8 bases, with 12 bases left in between. Germline CDR1 SGHTA, CDR2 FQGNSA. This CDR3 has 12 residues. This CDR3 is CASSPRQVGYTF. DNA of the CDR3: TGTGCCAGCAGCCCCCGACAGGTGGGCTACACCTTC.

The V gene is TRBV13, the J gene TRBJ2-7; D might be TRBD1 or TRBD2, each matching 6 bases. Trimming stripped 7 bases from V and 2 bases from J, with 18 bases between. The CDR3 extends over 15 amino acids. CDR1 PRHDT and CDR2 FYEKMQ come from the germline V gene (reference sequence). The CDR3 is CASNRGDIGAYEQYF. The CDR3 DNA reads TGTGCCAGCAACCGCGGGGACATAGGGGCCTACGAGCAGTACTTC.

The CDR3 DNA sequence: TGTGCCAGCAGACCGGACTATGGCTACACCTTC. Translation gives CASRPDYGYTF. The rearrangement uses TRBV28 and TRBJ1-2; the D is unclear. Germline assignment: CDR1 MDHEN and CDR2 SYDVKM. Trimming pared 6 bases from V and 3 bases from J, leaving 5 bases between. This CDR3 is 11 amino acids long.

The chain has TRBV19 and TRBJ2-2, with D perhaps TRBD1 or TRBD2 (5 bases each). CDR1 and CDR2 (germline): LNHDA, SQIVND (reference sequence). V was cut by 5 bases and J by 0 bases, with 16 bases left in between. This CDR3 has 17 residues. The CDR3 bases are TGTGCCAGTAGTCCCAGGGACCGAATAACGAACACCGGGGAGCTGTTTTTT. It specifies CASSPRDRITNTGELFF.

The rearrangement joins TRBV6-6 to TRBJ2-7; D gene ambiguous. The V end lost 2 bases, the J end lost 7 bases, and 15 bases lay between the germline ends. The CDR3 is 14 amino acids. From germline, CDR1 is MNHNY and CDR2 SVGAGI (reference sequence). The CDR3 DNA follows: TGTGCCAGCAGTTACACGGAGACGCTGGGGGAGCAGTACTTC. This sequence encodes CASSYTETLGEQYF.

This sequence joins TRBV2 and TRBJ1-1; the D is unclear. Trimming stripped 10 bases from V and 0 bases from J, with 6 bases between. CDR3 length equals 11 residues. Germline loops: CDR1 SNHLY, CDR2 FYNNEI. For the CDR3, the DNA is TGTGCCACGCAATTGAACACTGAAGCTTTCTTT. This codes for CATQLNTEAFF. The full variable domain, in which reference TRBV2 and TRBJ1-1 provide the parts outside the CDR3, is EPEVTQTPSHQVTQMGQEVILRCVPISNHLYFYWYRQILGQKVEFLVSFYNNEISEKSEIFDDQFSVERPDGSNFTLKIRSTKLEDSAMYFCATQLNTEAFFGQGTRLTVV.

The chain is built from TRBV19 and TRBJ2-2; TRBD2 might be the D (5 bases). The CDR3 consists of 14 residues. Germline CDR1 and CDR2: LNHDA and SQIVND (reference sequence). Trimming pared 4 bases from V and 3 bases from J, leaving 9 bases between. The CDR3 loop is CASSRRVDTGELFF. DNA of the CDR3: TGTGCCAGTAGTAGGCGGGTGGACACCGGGGAGCTGTTTTTT.

V and J are TRBV25-1 and TRBJ2-7; the D gene could be TRBD1 or TRBD2 (7 bases each). The V and J ends lost 4 bases and 4 bases respectively, with 23 bases between them. From germline, CDR1 is MGHDK and CDR2 SYGVNS. CDR3 length: 17 residues. As DNA, the CDR3 is TGTGCCAGCAGTGGTTGGGGGGGACAGAAGGGCCCTTACGAGCAGTACTTC. This encodes CASSGWGGQKGPYEQYF.

The gene calls are TRBV23-1 and TRBJ1-1; D ambiguous. TRBV23-1 is annotated as an ORF whose role is uncertain. The V and J ends lost 8 bases and 4 bases respectively, with 8 bases between them. This CDR3 contains 11 residues. The CDR3 protein is CASPCGTEAFF. In DNA, the CDR3 is TGCGCCAGCCCGTGTGGCACTGAAGCTTTCTTT.

The chain carries TRBV7-8 and TRBJ1-5; D is unclear. The CDR3 has 16 residues. V lost 1 base to trimming and J lost 6 bases, with 16 bases between them. Germline V gives CDR1 SGHVS, CDR2 FQNEAQ. CDR3 bases: TGTGCCAGCAGCTTAGGAAGGCTGTCAATCGGTCAGCCCCAGCATTTT. Translating it yields CASSLGRLSIGQPQHF. Looking up the rest from reference TRBV7-8 and TRBJ1-5 gives the full variable domain: GAGVSQSPRYKVAKRGQDVALRCDPISGHVSLFWYQQALGQGPEFLTYFQNEAQLDKSGLPSDRFFAERPEGSVSTLKIQRTQQEDSAVYLCASSLGRLSIGQPQHFGDGTRLSIL.

V gene TRBV7-2 combines with J gene TRBJ2-7, with TRBD2 matching over 12 bases. The V and J ends lost 5 bases and 0 bases, in that order; junction bases with no gene match: 5. CDR3 length: 16 amino acids. The V gene's germline CDR1 is SGHTA and CDR2 FQGNSA. The CDR3 loop is CASSLPSGGASYEQYF. The CDR3, as DNA: TGTGCCAGCAGCCTCCCTAGCGGGGGGGCCTCCTACGAGCAGTACTTC.

The gene calls are TRBV4-2 and TRBJ2-7; D not resolved. Germline CDR1 reads LGHNA; CDR2 reads YNFKEQ. The CDR3 is made up of 15 amino acids. V was pared by 0 bases and J by 0 bases, with 9 bases between. The CDR3 loop reads CASSQDLLSSYEQYF. The DNA for the CDR3 is TGTGCCAGCAGCCAAGATCTTTTAAGCTCCTACGAGCAGTACTTC.

The chain employs TRBV27 and TRBJ2-7; 9 bases fit TRBD1. The germline V gene encodes CDR1 MNHEY and CDR2 SMNVEV (reference sequence). The CDR3 runs to 14 residues. J lost 7 bases, V lost 7 bases, and 11 bases had no gene match. CDR3 coding DNA: TGTGCCAGCAACAACAGGGGGCTCCTGAGGGAGCAGTACTTC. As protein: CASNNRGLLREQYF.

This chain connects TRBV5-1 to TRBJ2-5; a possible D gene is TRBD1 (6 bases). V was pared by 4 bases and J by 1 base, with 11 bases between. The germline CDR1 and CDR2 sequences are SGHRS and YFSETQ. The CDR3 spans 14 residues. The CDR3 reads CASSGGQSQETQYF. CDR3 nucleotides: TGCGCCAGCAGCGGAGGACAGAGCCAAGAGACCCAGTACTTC. The full variable domain, its missing parts supplied by reference TRBV5-1 and TRBJ2-5, is KAGVTQTPRYLIKTRGQQVTLSCSPISGHRSVSWYQQTPGQGLQFLFEYFSETQRNKGNFPGRFSGRQFSNSRSEMNVSTLELGDSALYLCASSGGQSQETQYFGPGTRLLVL.

The rearrangement uses TRBV18 and TRBJ1-1; D unclear. Germline-derived CDR1 and CDR2 are KGHSH and LQKENI. V lost 3 bases and J lost 1, with 9 bases in between. This CDR3 has 14 residues. This CDR3 is CASSPRRENTEAFF. The CDR3 nucleotides read TGTGCCAGCTCACCGAGGCGGGAGAACACTGAAGCTTTCTTT.

The chain joins TRBV28 to TRBJ2-5, with 12 positions matching TRBD2. Germline V CDR1 and CDR2: MDHEN, SYDVKM. V dropped 4 bases and J dropped 1; count of bases not matched to a gene: 1. The CDR3 is made up of 15 amino acids. CDR3 protein: CASSWTSGAQETQYF. CDR3 DNA: TGTGCCAGCAGTTGGACTAGCGGGGCCCAAGAGACCCAGTACTTC.

The chain couples TRBV4-1 to TRBJ1-2; TRBD1 matches 8 bases. CDR1 and CDR2 (germline): MGHRA, YSYEKL. The CDR3 contains 16 residues. V lost 2 bases and J lost 4; bases outside the gene matches: 9. As DNA, the CDR3 is TGCGCCAGCAGCCAAACCAGGGGGCGCGGGGGCTATGGCTACACCTTC. Its translation: CASSQTRGRGGYGYTF.

A remark on this clone: One junction end disagrees with the germline gene, perhaps due to a read error. The sample has other DNA sequences that encode this CDR3 too. The chain employs TRBV9 and TRBJ1-2; the D is unclear. The V gene's germline CDR1 is SGDLS and CDR2 YYNGEE. The CDR3 is 12 residues long. The CDR3 DNA follows: TGTGCCAGTAGCGTCAGCCGCTATGGCTACACCTTC. This translates into CASSVSRYGYTF.

The chain carries TRBV4-3 and TRBJ2-2; perhaps TRBD2 as D (6 bases). The germline V gene has CDR1 LGHNA and CDR2 YSLEER. The CDR3 has 15 amino acids. V lost 1 base to trimming and J lost 7 bases, with 13 bases between them. The CDR3 loop reads CASSQAAGTGGELFF. DNA of the CDR3: TGCGCCAGCAGCCAAGCGGCGGGGACGGGCGGGGAGCTGTTTTTT.

On this clone itself: The junction departs from germline at one end; a sequencing error may be responsible. The chain is built from TRBV28 and TRBJ1-3; unclear D gene. The CDR3 is 12 amino acids. CDR1 MDHEN and CDR2 SYDVKM come from the germline V gene. The CDR3 reads CASNLGGNTIYF. CDR3 DNA sequence: TGTGCCAGCAATTTAGGGGGAAACACCATATATTTT.